A selection of T cell receptor beta chains follows, all from one sample in a study of technical replicates of blood from a handful of donors. The repertoire was sequenced with immunoSEQ multiplex PCR; TCRdb's copy has only in-frame clones and lacks some. The sample includes 98,000 or so clones, roughly 96% of them seen just once. Sequenced: T cells isolated from PBMCs. Receptors were obtained from a human donor in good health. Each CDR3 is given with its conserved first and last residue. Fields, in order: V gene, D gene, J gene, clone size, CDR3 DNA, CDR3 protein. D genes are given only for firm matches. The size field is filled for only some rows; it gives once, few, many or a size class.

v_call: TRBV19; d_call: TRBD2; j_call: TRBJ2-1; clone_size: few; cdr3_nt: TGTGCCAGTAACCCTAGCGGGGGGAGGAGTGGGAATGAGCAGTTCTTC; cdr3_aa: CASNPSGGRSGNEQFF
v_call: TRBV5-4; d_call: TRBD1; j_call: TRBJ2-2; clone_size: -; cdr3_nt: TGTGCCAGCAACTCCGGGACAGGGGGCTCCGGGGAGCTGTTTTTT; cdr3_aa: CASNSGTGGSGELFF
v_call: TRBV7-3; d_call: TRBD1; j_call: TRBJ2-1; clone_size: -; cdr3_nt: TGTGCCAGCAGCTCGGTAGGGGGCGTTGACTTCCACAATGAGCAGTTCTTC; cdr3_aa: CASSSVGGVDFHNEQFF
v_call: TRBV19; d_call: TRBD2; j_call: TRBJ2-7; clone_size: -; cdr3_nt: TGTGCCAGTAGTATAAGCGGGAGGAAAACCTACGAGCAGTACTTC; cdr3_aa: CASSISGRKTYEQYF
v_call: TRBV7-9; d_call: -; j_call: TRBJ2-3; clone_size: once; cdr3_nt: TGTGCCAGCAGCTTAAACCGGGACACTAGCACAGATACGCAGTATTTT; cdr3_aa: CASSLNRDTSTDTQYF
v_call: TRBV7-6; d_call: TRBD2; j_call: TRBJ2-1; clone_size: -; cdr3_nt: TGTGCCAGCAGCACTATAGCGGGGGCAAAGAGCTCCTACAATGAGCAGTTCTTC; cdr3_aa: CASSTIAGAKSSYNEQFF
v_call: TRBV30; d_call: -; j_call: TRBJ2-2; clone_size: -; cdr3_nt: TGTGCCTGGTCCGGCGGGGAGCTGTTTTTT; cdr3_aa: CAWSGGELFF
v_call: TRBV29-1; d_call: -; j_call: TRBJ2-3; clone_size: -; cdr3_nt: TGCAGCTCGGGACTTAGCACAGATACGCAGTATTTT; cdr3_aa: CSSGLSTDTQYF
v_call: TRBV19; d_call: TRBD2; j_call: TRBJ2-3; clone_size: once; cdr3_nt: TGTGCCAGTAGTATTAGACTAGCGGGAGGAACAAGCACAGATACGCAGTATTTT; cdr3_aa: CASSIRLAGGTSTDTQYF
v_call: TRBV27; d_call: -; j_call: TRBJ1-1; clone_size: -; cdr3_nt: TGTGCCAGCAGTCCCGAGGCGGGATTTAACACTGAAGCTTTCTTT; cdr3_aa: CASSPEAGFNTEAFF
v_call: TRBV7-9; d_call: -; j_call: TRBJ1-6; clone_size: once; cdr3_nt: TGTGCCAGCAGCCTAGGGGAGAGAAATTCACCCCTCCACTTT; cdr3_aa: CASSLGERNSPLHF
v_call: TRBV23-1; d_call: -; j_call: TRBJ2-1; clone_size: -; cdr3_nt: TGCGCCAGCAGGCCCACAGCAGGTAAGTTCTTC; cdr3_aa: CASRPTAGKFF
v_call: TRBV15; d_call: -; j_call: TRBJ1-1; clone_size: -; cdr3_nt: TGTGCCACCAGCCTTGCCTCAAGTCTACAAGAGTATTGGCTCGGGACTGAAGCTTTCTTT; cdr3_aa: CATSLASSLQEYWLGTEAFF
v_call: TRBV30; d_call: -; j_call: TRBJ1-4; clone_size: once; cdr3_nt: TGTGCCTGGAGTGACCTTGTAGAGGCCCGGGGGGAAAAACTGTTTTTT; cdr3_aa: CAWSDLVEARGEKLFF
v_call: TRBV7-3; d_call: -; j_call: TRBJ2-2; clone_size: -; cdr3_nt: TGTGCCAGCAGCTTAAATGTAGCGGCCACGCAGGGTCGAGAGGAGCTGTTTTTT; cdr3_aa: CASSLNVAATQGREELFF
v_call: TRBV28; d_call: TRBD1; j_call: TRBJ2-5; clone_size: -; cdr3_nt: TGTGCCAGCAGTTTAGGGCGACAGGGGGCAGGAGAGACCCAGTACTTC; cdr3_aa: CASSLGRQGAGETQYF